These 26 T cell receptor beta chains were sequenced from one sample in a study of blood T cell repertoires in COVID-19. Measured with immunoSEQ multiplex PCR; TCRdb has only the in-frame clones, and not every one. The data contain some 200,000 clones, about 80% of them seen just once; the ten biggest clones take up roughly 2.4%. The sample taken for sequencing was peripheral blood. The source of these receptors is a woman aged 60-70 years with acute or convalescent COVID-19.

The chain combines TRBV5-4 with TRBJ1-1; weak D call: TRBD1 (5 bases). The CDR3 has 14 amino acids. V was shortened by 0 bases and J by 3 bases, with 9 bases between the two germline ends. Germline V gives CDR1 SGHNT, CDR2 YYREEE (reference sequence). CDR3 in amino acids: CASSLVGGDTEAFF. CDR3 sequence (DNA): TGTGCCAGCAGCTTGGTCGGGGGGGACACTGAAGCTTTCTTT.

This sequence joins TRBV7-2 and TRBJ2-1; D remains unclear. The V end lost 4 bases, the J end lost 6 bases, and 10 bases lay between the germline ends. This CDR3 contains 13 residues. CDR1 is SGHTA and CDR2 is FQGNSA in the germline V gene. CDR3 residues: CASSSTDSNEQFF. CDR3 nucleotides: TGTGCCAGCAGCTCTACAGATTCCAATGAGCAGTTCTTC.

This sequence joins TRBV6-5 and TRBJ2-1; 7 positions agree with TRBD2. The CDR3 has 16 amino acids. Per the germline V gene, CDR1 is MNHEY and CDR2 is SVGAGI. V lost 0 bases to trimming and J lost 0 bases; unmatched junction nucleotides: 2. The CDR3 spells CASSYSRLASYNEQFF. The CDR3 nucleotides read TGTGCCAGCAGTTACTCGAGACTAGCCTCCTACAATGAGCAGTTCTTC.

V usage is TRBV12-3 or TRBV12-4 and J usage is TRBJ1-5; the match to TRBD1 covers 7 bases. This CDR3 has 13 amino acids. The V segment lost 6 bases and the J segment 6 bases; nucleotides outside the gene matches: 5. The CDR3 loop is CASSQQGTQPQHF. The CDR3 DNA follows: TGTGCCAGCAGCCAACAGGGGACTCAGCCCCAGCATTTT.

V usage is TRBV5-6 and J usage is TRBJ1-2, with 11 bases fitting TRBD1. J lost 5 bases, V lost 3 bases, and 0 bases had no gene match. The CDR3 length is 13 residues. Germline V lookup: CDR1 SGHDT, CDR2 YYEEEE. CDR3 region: CASSWDRGYGYTF. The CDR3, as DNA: TGTGCCAGCAGCTGGGACAGGGGGTATGGCTACACCTTC.

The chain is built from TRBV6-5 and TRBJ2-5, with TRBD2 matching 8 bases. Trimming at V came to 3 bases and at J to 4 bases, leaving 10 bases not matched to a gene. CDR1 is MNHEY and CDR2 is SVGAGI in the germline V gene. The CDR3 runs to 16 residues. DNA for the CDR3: TGTGCCAGCAGTTATGGAGCGGGGGTAGCGGGAGAGACCCAGTACTTC. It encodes CASSYGAGVAGETQYF.

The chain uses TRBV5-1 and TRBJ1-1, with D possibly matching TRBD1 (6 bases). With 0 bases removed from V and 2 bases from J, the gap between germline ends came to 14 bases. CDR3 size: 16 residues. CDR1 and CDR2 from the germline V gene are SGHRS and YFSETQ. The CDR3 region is CASSLAGGQINTEAFF. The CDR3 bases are TGCGCCAGCAGCTTGGCTGGGGGACAAATAAACACTGAAGCTTTCTTT.

CDR3 protein: CASSPQGAAWYIQYF. The CDR3 DNA is TGTGCCAGCAGCCCACAGGGGGCGGCGTGGTACATTCAGTACTTC. V is TRBV7-9 and J is TRBJ2-4; 9 nucleotides match TRBD1. Germline values: CDR1 SEHNR, CDR2 FQNEAQ (reference sequence). The CDR3 extends over 15 amino acids. V was pared by 5 bases and J by 8 bases, with 10 bases of the junction left unmatched.

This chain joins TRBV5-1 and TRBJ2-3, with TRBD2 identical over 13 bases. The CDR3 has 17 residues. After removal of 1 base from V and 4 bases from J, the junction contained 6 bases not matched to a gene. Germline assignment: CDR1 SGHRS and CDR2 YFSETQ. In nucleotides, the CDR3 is TGCGCCAGCAGCTTGACCACTAGCGGGGGGGCCCCAGATACGCAGTATTTT. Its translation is CASSLTTSGGAPDTQYF.

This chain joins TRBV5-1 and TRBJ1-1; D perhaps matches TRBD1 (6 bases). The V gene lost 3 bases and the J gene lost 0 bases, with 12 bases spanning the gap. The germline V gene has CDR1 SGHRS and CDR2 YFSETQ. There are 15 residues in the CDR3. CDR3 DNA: TGCGCCAGCAGCTCAATGGGGGCGGTGAACACTGAAGCTTTCTTT. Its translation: CASSSMGAVNTEAFF.

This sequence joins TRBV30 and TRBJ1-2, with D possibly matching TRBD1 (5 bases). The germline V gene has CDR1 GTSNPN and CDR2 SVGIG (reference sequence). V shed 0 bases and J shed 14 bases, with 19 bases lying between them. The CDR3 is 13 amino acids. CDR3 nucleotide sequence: TGTGCCTGGAGTGTAACGGGAGTCCGGGACTCTACCTTC. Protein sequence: CAWSVTGVRDSTF.

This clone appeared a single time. The chain's CDR3 is CASSDPPDQPQHF. CDR3 DNA: TGTGCCAGCAGTGACCCCCCGGATCAGCCCCAGCATTTT. V and J are TRBV6-1 and TRBJ1-5, with D unclear. CDR3 length equals 13 residues. The germline gives CDR1 MNHNS, CDR2 SASEGT. The V and J ends lost 3 bases and 5 bases respectively, with 8 bases between them.

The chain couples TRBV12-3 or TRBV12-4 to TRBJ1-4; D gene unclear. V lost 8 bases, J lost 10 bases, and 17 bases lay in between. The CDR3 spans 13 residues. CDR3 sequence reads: CASAGDPGRKLFF. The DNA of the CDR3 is TGTGCCAGCGCGGGCGATCCGGGGAGAAAACTGTTTTTT.

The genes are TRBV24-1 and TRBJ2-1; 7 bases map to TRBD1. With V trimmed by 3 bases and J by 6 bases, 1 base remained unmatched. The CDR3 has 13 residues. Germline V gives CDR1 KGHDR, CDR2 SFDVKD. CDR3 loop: CATSDRTGNEQFF. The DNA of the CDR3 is TGTGCCACCAGTGATAGGACAGGCAATGAGCAGTTCTTC.

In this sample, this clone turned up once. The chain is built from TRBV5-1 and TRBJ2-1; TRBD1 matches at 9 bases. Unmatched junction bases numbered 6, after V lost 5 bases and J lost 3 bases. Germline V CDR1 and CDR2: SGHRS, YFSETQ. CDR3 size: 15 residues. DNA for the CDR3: TGCGCCAGCAGACCACAGGGGGCGCTCTACAATGAGCAGTTCTTC. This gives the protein CASRPQGALYNEQFF.

The CDR3 here is CASSLERVNYGYTF. The CDR3 DNA reads TGTGCCAGCAGCTTAGAAAGAGTTAACTATGGCTACACCTTC. The chain combines TRBV7-2 with TRBJ1-2; no definite D call. CDR1 is SGHTA and CDR2 is FQGNSA in the germline V gene. Trimming removed 1 base at V and 1 base at J, with 7 bases between. The CDR3 has 14 amino acids.

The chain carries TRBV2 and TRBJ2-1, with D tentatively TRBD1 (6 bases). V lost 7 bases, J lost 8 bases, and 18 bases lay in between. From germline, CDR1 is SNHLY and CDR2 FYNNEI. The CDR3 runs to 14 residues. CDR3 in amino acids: CASKGRGVVDEQFF. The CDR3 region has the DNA TGTGCCAGCAAGGGCAGGGGAGTCGTGGATGAGCAGTTCTTC.

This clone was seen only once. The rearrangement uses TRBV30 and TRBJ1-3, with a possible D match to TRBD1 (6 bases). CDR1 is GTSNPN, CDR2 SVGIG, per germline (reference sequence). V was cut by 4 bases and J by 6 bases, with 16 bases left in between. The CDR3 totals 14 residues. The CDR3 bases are TGTGCCTGGACCGGTGGCGGGGGCTCAAACACCATATATTTT. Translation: CAWTGGGGSNTIYF.

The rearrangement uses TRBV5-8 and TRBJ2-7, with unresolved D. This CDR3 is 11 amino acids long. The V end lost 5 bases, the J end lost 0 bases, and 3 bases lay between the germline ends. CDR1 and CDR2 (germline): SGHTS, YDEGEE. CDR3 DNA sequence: TGTGCCAGCAGTTACTCCTACGAGCAGTACTTC. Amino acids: CASSYSYEQYF.

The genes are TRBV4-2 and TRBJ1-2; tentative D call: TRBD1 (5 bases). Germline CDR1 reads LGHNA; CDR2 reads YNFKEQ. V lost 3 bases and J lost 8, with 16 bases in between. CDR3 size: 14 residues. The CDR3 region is CASSHQAGRVGYTF. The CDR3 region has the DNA TGTGCCAGCAGCCACCAGGCGGGGCGCGTGGGCTACACCTTC.

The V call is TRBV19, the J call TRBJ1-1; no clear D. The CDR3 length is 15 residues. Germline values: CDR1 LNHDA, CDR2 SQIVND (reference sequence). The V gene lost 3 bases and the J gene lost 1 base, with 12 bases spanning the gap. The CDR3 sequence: CASSMKVRQNTEAFF. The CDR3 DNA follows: TGTGCCAGTAGTATGAAGGTCAGGCAGAACACTGAAGCTTTCTTT.

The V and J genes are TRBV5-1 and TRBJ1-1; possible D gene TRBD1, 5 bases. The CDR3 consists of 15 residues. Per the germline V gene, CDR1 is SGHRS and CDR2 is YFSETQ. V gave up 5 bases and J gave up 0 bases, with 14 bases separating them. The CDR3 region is CASREQVSMNTEAFF. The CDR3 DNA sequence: TGCGCCAGCAGAGAACAGGTCAGCATGAACACTGAAGCTTTCTTT. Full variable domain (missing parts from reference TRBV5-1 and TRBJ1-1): KAGVTQTPRYLIKTRGQQVTLSCSPISGHRSVSWYQQTPGQGLQFLFEYFSETQRNKGNFPGRFSGRQFSNSRSEMNVSTLELGDSALYLCASREQVSMNTEAFFGQGTRLTVV.

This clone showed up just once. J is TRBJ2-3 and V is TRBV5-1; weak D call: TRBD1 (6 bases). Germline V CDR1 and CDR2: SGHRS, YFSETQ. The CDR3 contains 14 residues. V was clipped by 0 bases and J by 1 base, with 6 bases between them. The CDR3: CASSLDRGTDTQYF. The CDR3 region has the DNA TGCGCCAGCAGCTTGGACAGGGGCACAGATACGCAGTATTTT.

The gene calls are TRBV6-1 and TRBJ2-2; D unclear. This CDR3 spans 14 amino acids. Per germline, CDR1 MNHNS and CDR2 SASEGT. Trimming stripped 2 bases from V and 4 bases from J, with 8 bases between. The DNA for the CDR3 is TGTGCCAGCAGTGAATCGCTGAGCACCGGGGAGCTGTTTTTT. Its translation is CASSESLSTGELFF.

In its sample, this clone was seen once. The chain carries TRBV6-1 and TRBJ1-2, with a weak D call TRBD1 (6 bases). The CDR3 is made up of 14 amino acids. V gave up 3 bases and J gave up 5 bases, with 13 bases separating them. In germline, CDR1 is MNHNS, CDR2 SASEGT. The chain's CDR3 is CASSEHRDTYGYTF. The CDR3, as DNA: TGTGCCAGCAGTGAGCACCGGGACACTTATGGCTACACCTTC.

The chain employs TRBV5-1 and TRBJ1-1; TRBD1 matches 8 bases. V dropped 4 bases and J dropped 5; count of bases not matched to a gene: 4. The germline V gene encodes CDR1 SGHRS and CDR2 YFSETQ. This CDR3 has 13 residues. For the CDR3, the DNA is TGCGCCAGCAGCGGTCAGGGGGCGACTGAAGCTTTCTTT. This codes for CASSGQGATEAFF.